The 15 T cell receptor beta chains below all came from one sample that was sequenced in a study of control samples from healthy donors and cancer patients. Sequenced by immunoSEQ multiplex PCR; TCRdb stores in-frame clones only, minus some. The table lists 50,000 or so clones, approximately 88% of them singletons. The material sequenced was blood. The receptors stem from a man aged 50-60 years in good health.

On this clone itself: The sample carries other DNA sequences with the same CDR3. The rearrangement links TRBV9 to TRBJ2-7, with D perhaps TRBD2 (5 bases). The CDR3 is 14 amino acids. Trimming took 0 bases from V and 0 from J, leaving 7 bases between them. In germline, CDR1 is SGDLS, CDR2 YYNGEE. The CDR3 nucleotides are TGTGCCAGCAGCGTAGGAGGGAGCTCCTACGAGCAGTACTTC. Protein product: CASSVGGSSYEQYF.

This CDR3 reads CASLDREGSYGYTF. CDR3 nucleotide sequence: TGTGCCAGTCTCGACAGGGAAGGATCCTATGGCTACACCTTC. The chain carries TRBV27 and TRBJ1-2; 7 bases match TRBD1. This CDR3 is 14 amino acids long. V was clipped by 9 bases and J by 4 bases; unmatched bases: 11. Per the germline V gene, CDR1 is MNHEY and CDR2 is SMNVEV (reference sequence).

This chain joins TRBV28 and TRBJ2-7; 9 bases are shared with TRBD1. The junction had 9 bases not matched to a gene; V was cut back by 4 bases and J by 5 bases. The CDR3 covers 15 residues. CDR1 MDHEN and CDR2 SYDVKM come from the germline V gene. In DNA, the CDR3 is TGTGCCAGCAGTTCAACAGGGGGCGCGGTCCACGAGCAGTACTTC. This encodes CASSSTGGAVHEQYF.

The chain recombines TRBV11-2 with TRBJ2-5; no firm D call. CDR1 and CDR2 (germline): SGHAT, FQNNGV. Trimming stripped 4 bases from V and 0 bases from J, with 15 bases between. The length of the CDR3 is 16 residues. CDR3 DNA sequence: TGTGCCAGCAGCTCCCATAAGGCAAAGTACCAAGAGACCCAGTACTTC. Translation: CASSSHKAKYQETQYF. The full variable domain, its missing parts supplied by reference TRBV11-2 and TRBJ2-5, is EAGVAQSPRYKIIEKRQSVAFWCNPISGHATLYWYQQILGQGPKLLIQFQNNGVVDDSQLPKDRFSAERLKGVDSTLKIQPAKLEDSAVYLCASSSHKAKYQETQYFGPGTRLLVL.

The chain uses TRBV19 and TRBJ2-1; no clear D gene. The germline CDR1 and CDR2 sequences are LNHDA and SQIVND (reference sequence). This CDR3 is built from 14 residues. Trimming left V 3 bases short and J 3 bases short, with 9 bases between. Written as DNA, the CDR3 is TGTGCCAGTAGTATTACACTTGACTACAATGAGCAGTTCTTC. The encoded protein is CASSITLDYNEQFF.

J is TRBJ2-2 and V is TRBV18; no clear D. Trimming left V 0 bases short and J 2 bases short, with 10 bases between. Germline V gives CDR1 KGHSH, CDR2 LQKENI. This CDR3 comprises 16 residues. The CDR3 here is CASSPPTVANTGELFF. The DNA of the CDR3 is TGTGCCAGCTCACCACCTACAGTAGCCAACACCGGGGAGCTGTTTTTT.

The chain joins TRBV6-5 to TRBJ1-2; D is unresolved. V lost 4 bases and J 8 bases, leaving 14 bases between the germline ends. There are 13 residues in the CDR3. Germline lookup yields CDR1 MNHEY and CDR2 SVGAGI. As DNA, the CDR3 is TGTGCCAGCAGTTCCCCCCGCGGGTGGGGCTACACCTTC. Translated: CASSSPRGWGYTF.

The CDR3 DNA reads TGCAGCGTTGAAGATCCAGGGAGAAGCAATCAGCCCCAGCATTTT. This encodes CSVEDPGRSNQPQHF. V is TRBV29-1 and J is TRBJ1-5, with D perhaps TRBD1 (5 bases). The ends were cut back, 0 bases at V and 1 base at J, with 10 bases in the middle. Germline loops: CDR1 SQVTM, CDR2 ANQGSEA. This CDR3 has 15 amino acids.

Concerning this clone: Different DNA sequences within this sample yield the same CDR3. The rearrangement uses TRBV28 and TRBJ2-6; 7 bases align to TRBD1. Per the germline V gene, CDR1 is MDHEN and CDR2 is SYDVKM. This CDR3 is 18 amino acids long. V lost 4 bases, J lost 2 bases, and 11 bases stayed unmatched. The CDR3 DNA reads as TGTGCCAGCAGTTCGGGTGGGGGACAGACTACTGGGGCCAACGTCCTGACTTTC. Protein: CASSSGGGQTTGANVLTF.

The J gene is TRBJ1-1, the V gene TRBV6-1, with 7 nucleotides matching TRBD1. This CDR3 has 15 amino acids. Germline CDR1 and CDR2: MNHNS and SASEGT. J gave up 1 base and V 2 bases, and 4 bases lay outside the gene matches. DNA for the CDR3: TGTGCCAGCAGTGAACCTAGACAGGGGAACACTGAAGCTTTCTTT. It codes for CASSEPRQGNTEAFF.

This chain connects TRBV4-2 to TRBJ2-1, with D unclear. V lost 1 base and J 7 bases, leaving 8 bases between the germline ends. Germline CDR1 and CDR2: LGHNA and YNFKEQ. CDR3 length equals 13 residues. CDR3 DNA: TGTGCCAGCAGCCAAGGAGAACGGAATGAGCAGTTCTTC. Translation gives CASSQGERNEQFF.

This chain uses TRBV28 with TRBJ1-3, with D maybe TRBD1 (6 bases). CDR3 length: 13 amino acids. Looked up from germline, CDR1 is MDHEN and CDR2 is SYDVKM. V dropped 4 bases and J dropped 4 bases, with 8 bases sitting between them. CDR3 sequence reads: CASSWTVGNTIYF. The DNA of the CDR3 is TGTGCCAGCAGTTGGACAGTCGGAAACACCATATATTTT. The full variable domain, its missing parts supplied by reference TRBV28 and TRBJ1-3, is DVKVTQSSRYLVKRTGEKVFLECVQDMDHENMFWYRQDPGLGLRLIYFSYDVKMKEKGDIPEGYSVSREKKERFSLILESASTNQTSMYLCASSWTVGNTIYFGEGSWLTVV.

The V and J genes are TRBV28 and TRBJ2-7; maybe TRBD2 (6 bases). V dropped 6 bases and J dropped 1 base, with 13 bases sitting between them. The CDR3 has 14 amino acids. The germline gives CDR1 MDHEN, CDR2 SYDVKM. CDR3 in DNA: TGTGCCAGCAGGACGGGAGCAGAATCCTACGAGCAGTACTTC. Its translation is CASRTGAESYEQYF.

The V gene is TRBV18, the J gene TRBJ2-1; D is unresolved. The CDR3 covers 11 residues. The germline gives CDR1 KGHSH, CDR2 LQKENI. The germline V and J ends were trimmed by 2 bases and 7 bases, with 3 bases remaining between them. The CDR3 sequence is CASSPANEQFF. The CDR3 region has the DNA TGTGCCAGCTCACCAGCAAATGAGCAGTTCTTC. Filled out from reference TRBV18 and TRBJ2-1, the complete variable domain reads NAGVMQNPRHLVRRRGQEARLRCSPMKGHSHVYWYRQLPEEGLKFMVYLQKENIIDESGMPKERFSAEFPKEGPSILRIQQVVRGDSAAYFCASSPANEQFFGPGTRLTVL.

V is TRBV7-6 and J is TRBJ2-2; no clear D gene. V dropped 5 bases and J dropped 1 base, with 11 bases sitting between them. This CDR3 is 15 amino acids long. The germline gives CDR1 SGHVS, CDR2 FNYEAQ. CDR3 amino acids: CASSPTRQNTGELFF. CDR3 bases: TGTGCCAGCAGCCCTACCCGACAGAACACCGGGGAGCTGTTTTTT.